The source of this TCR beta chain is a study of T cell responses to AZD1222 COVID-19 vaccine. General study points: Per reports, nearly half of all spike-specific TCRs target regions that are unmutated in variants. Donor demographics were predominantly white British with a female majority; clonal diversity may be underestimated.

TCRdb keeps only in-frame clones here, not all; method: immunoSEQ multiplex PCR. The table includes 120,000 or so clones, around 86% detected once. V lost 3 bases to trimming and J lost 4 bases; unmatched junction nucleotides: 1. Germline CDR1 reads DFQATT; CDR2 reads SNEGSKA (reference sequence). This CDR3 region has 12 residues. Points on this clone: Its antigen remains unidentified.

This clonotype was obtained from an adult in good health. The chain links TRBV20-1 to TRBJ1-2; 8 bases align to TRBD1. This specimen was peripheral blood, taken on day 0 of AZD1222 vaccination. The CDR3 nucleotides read TGCAGTGCTAGTGACAGGGGCTATGGCTACACCTTC. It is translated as CSASDRGYGYTF.